This T cell receptor beta chain was identified during a study of blood T cell repertoires in COVID-19. With 0 bases clipped from V and 7 bases from J, the junction kept 9 bases outside the gene matches. This CDR3 contains 15 residues. Germline V gene sequence: CDR1 SGHKS, CDR2 YYEKEE (reference sequence). Original handling: Amplification with reference gene primers provided the estimates of nucleated cell counts. The table came from immunoSEQ multiplex PCR; TCRdb's copy has only in-frame clones and leaves some out. V and J calls and clone size are copied from that table; D and trimming were computed from the DNA. The sample includes roughly 76,000 clones, around 88% of them seen just once.

The TCR originated in a man aged 25 to 45 with acute or convalescent COVID-19. The sample taken for sequencing was peripheral blood. The V and J genes are TRBV5-5 and TRBJ1-2, with TRBD1 identical over 7 bases. The CDR3 DNA reads as TGTGCCAGCAGCTTGGTAGGGGGCGGAGTTGGTGGCTACACCTTC. As protein: CASSLVGGGVGGYTF.